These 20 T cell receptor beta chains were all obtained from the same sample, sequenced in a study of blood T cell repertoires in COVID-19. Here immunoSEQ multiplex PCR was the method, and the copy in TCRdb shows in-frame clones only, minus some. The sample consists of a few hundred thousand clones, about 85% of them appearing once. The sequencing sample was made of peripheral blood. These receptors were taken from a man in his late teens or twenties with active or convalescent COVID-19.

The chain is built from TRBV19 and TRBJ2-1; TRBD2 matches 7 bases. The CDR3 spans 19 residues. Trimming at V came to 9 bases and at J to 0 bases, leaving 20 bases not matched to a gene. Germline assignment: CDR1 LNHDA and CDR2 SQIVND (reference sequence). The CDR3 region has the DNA TGTGCCAGCACTACTAAATTCGAAAGCGGGGCGAGCTCCTACAATGAGCAGTTCTTC. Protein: CASTTKFESGASSYNEQFF.

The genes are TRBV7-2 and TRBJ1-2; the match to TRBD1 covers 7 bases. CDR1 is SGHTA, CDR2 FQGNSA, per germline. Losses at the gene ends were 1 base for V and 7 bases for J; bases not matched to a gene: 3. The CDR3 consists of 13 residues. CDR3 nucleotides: TGTGCCAGCAGCTTAGAAGGGGGCATTGGCTACACCTTC. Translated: CASSLEGGIGYTF.

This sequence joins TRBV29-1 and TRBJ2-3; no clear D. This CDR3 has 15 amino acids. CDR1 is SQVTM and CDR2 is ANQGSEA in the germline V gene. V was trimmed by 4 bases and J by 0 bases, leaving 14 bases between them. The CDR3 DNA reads TGCAGCGTTGCTACAACCGACTCCAGCACAGATACGCAGTATTTT. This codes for CSVATTDSSTDTQYF.

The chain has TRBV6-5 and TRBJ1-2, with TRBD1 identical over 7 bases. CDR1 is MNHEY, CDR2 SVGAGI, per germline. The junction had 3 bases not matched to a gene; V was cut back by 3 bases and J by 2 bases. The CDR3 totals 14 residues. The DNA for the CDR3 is TGTGCCAGCAGTTATGCAGGGGGGAACTATGGCTACACCTTC. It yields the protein CASSYAGGNYGYTF.

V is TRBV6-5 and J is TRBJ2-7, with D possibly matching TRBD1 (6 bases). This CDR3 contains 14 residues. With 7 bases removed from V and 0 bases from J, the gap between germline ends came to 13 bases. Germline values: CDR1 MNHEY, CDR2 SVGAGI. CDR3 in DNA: TGTGCCAGCACCCGGACAGCTGGCTCCTACGAGCAGTACTTC. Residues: CASTRTAGSYEQYF.

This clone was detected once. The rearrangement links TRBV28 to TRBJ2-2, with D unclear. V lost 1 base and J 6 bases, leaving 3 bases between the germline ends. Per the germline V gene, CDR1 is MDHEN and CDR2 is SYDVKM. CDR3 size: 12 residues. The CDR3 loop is CASSLFSGELFF. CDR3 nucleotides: TGTGCCAGCAGTTTATTCTCCGGGGAGCTGTTTTTT.

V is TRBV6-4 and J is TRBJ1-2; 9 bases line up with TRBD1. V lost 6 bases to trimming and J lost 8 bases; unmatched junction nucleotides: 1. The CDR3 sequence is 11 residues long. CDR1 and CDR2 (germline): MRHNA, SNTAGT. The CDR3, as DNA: TGTGCCAGCAGCGGGACAGGGGGCTACACCTTC. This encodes CASSGTGGYTF.

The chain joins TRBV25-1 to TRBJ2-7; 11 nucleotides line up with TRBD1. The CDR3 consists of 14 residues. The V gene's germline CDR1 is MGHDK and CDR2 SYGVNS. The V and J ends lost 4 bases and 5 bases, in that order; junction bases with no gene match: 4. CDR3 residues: CASSAGQGVHEQYF. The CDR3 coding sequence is TGTGCCAGCAGTGCGGGACAGGGGGTTCACGAGCAGTACTTC.

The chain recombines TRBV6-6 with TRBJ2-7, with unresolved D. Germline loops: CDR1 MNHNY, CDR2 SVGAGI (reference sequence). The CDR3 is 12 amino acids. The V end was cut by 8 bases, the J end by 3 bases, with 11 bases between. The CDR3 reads CASQREDYEQYF. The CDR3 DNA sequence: TGTGCCAGCCAAAGAGAGGACTACGAGCAGTACTTC.

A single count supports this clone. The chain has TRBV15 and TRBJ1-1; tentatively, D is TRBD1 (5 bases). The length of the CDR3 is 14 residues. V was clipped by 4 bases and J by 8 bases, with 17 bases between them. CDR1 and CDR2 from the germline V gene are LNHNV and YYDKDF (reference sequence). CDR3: CATSNLDSPQEAFF. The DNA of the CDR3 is TGTGCCACCAGCAATTTAGACAGTCCACAGGAAGCTTTCTTT.

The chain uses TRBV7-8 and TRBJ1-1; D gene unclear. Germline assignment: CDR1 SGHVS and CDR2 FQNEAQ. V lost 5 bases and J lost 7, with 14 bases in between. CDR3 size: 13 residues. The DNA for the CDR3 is TGTGCCAGCAGCGACGCAATAGGACTTGAAGCTTTCTTT. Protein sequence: CASSDAIGLEAFF. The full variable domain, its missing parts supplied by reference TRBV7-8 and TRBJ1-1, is GAGVSQSPRYKVAKRGQDVALRCDPISGHVSLFWYQQALGQGPEFLTYFQNEAQLDKSGLPSDRFFAERPEGSVSTLKIQRTQQEDSAVYLCASSDAIGLEAFFGQGTRLTVV.

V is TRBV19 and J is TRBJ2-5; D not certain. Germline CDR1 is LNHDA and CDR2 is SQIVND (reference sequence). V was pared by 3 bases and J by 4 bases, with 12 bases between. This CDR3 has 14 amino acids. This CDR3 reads CASSIAPPGETQYF. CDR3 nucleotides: TGTGCCAGTAGTATCGCGCCCCCAGGAGAGACCCAGTACTTC.

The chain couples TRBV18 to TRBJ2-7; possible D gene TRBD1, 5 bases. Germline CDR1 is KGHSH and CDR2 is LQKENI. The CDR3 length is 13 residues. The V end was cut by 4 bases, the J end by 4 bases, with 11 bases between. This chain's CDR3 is CASSLQDGYEQYF. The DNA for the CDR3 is TGTGCCAGCTCACTACAGGACGGATACGAGCAGTACTTC.

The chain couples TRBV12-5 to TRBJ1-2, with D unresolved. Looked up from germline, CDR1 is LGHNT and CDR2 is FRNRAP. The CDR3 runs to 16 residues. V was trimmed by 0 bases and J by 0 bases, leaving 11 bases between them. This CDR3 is CASGLVLGRANYGYTF. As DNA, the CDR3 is TGTGCTAGTGGTTTGGTACTAGGGAGGGCTAACTATGGCTACACCTTC. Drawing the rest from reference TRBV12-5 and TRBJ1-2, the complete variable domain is DARVTQTPRHKVTEMGQEVTMRCQPILGHNTVFWYRQTMMQGLELLAYFRNRAPLDDSGMPKDRFSAEMPDATLATLKIQPSEPRDSAVYFCASGLVLGRANYGYTFGSGTRLTVV.

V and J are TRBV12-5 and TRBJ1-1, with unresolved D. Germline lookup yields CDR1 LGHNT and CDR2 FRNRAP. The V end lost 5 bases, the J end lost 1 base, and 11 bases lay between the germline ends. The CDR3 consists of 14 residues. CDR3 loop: CASGPPRQNTEAFF. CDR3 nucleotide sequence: TGTGCTAGTGGTCCGCCCAGGCAGAACACTGAAGCTTTCTTT.

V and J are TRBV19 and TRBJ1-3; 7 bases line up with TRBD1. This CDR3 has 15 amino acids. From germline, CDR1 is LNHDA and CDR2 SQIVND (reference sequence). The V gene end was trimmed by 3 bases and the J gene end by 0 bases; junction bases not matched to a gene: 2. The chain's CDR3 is CASSIGTASGNTIYF. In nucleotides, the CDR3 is TGTGCCAGTAGTATTGGGACAGCCTCTGGAAACACCATATATTTT.

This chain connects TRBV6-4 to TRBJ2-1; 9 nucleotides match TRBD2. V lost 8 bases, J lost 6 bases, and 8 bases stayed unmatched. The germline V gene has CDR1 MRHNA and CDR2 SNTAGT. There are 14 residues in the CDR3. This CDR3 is CASELLAGSNEQFF. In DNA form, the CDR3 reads TGTGCCAGCGAGCTCCTAGCGGGGAGCAATGAGCAGTTCTTC.

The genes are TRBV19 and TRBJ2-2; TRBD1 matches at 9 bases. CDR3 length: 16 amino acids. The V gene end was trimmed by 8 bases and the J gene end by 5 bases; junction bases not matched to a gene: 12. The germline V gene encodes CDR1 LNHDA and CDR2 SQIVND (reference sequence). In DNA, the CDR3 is TGTGCCAGTTGCTCCCTGGACAGGGGCGGGACCGGGGAGCTGTTTTTT. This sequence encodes CASCSLDRGGTGELFF.

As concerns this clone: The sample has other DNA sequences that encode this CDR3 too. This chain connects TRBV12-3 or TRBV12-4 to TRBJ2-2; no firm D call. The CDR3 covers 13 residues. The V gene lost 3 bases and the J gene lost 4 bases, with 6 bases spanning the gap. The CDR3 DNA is TGTGCCAGCAGTTTTTCGGTCACCGGGGAGCTGTTTTTT. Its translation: CASSFSVTGELFF.

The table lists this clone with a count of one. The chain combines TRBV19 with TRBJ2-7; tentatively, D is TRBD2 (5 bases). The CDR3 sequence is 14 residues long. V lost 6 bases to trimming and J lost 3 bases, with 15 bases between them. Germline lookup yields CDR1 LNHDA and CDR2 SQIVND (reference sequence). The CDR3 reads CASRPGSLYYEQYF. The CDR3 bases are TGTGCCAGTAGGCCGGGGTCTCTGTACTACGAGCAGTACTTC.